The sequence of this T cell receptor (beta chain) was determined in a study of early T cells in non-severe SARS-CoV-2 infection. This clonotype appeared many times. Using its own MiXCR run on the 5' RACE reads, TCRdb lists one record per CDR3 protein. The sample lists about 27,000 distinct CDR3 sequences; 5% to 7% were seen once. CDR3 size: 14 residues. Germline V gene lookup returns CDR1 DFQATT and CDR2 SNEGSKA (reference sequence). The trim removed 5 bases at V and 0 bases at J, leaving 2 bases unmatched. The sequence derives from an adult who was a healthcare worker with PCR-confirmed SARS-CoV-2 infection or an uninfected control (not recorded which). The material sequenced was whole blood. The V call is TRBV20-1, the J call TRBJ2-3, with 10 nucleotides matching TRBD2. As DNA, the CDR3 is TGCAGTGCTGGACTAGCGGCTAGCACAGATACGCAGTATTTT. Translation gives CSAGLAASTDTQYF.